The rows below give T cell receptor beta chains drawn from one sample of a study of memory CD4+ T cells and cytomegalovirus serostatus. Clones were sequenced by immunoSEQ multiplex PCR, and TCRdb holds only the in-frame ones, with some missing. In the table there are tens of thousands of clones, roughly 80% of which are singletons. The sequencing input was memory CD4+ T cells from blood. The origin of the receptors is an adult in good health and CMV-seronegative. The CDR3 runs from the conserved cysteine through the conserved F or W. D genes are given only for firm matches. Some rows have no size entry. The others give once, few or many, or a class for an expanded clone.

D gene: -; V gene: TRBV6-6; J gene: TRBJ1-5; clone size: -; CDR3 DNA: TGTGCCAGCAGCCCATTAGAAGGGGGAGGCAATCAGCCCCAGCATTTT; CDR3 protein: CASSPLEGGGNQPQHF
D gene: -; V gene: TRBV10-3; J gene: TRBJ2-2; clone size: -; CDR3 DNA: TGTGCCATCAGTGGGAGCGGTGGGACCGGGGAGCTGTTTTTT; CDR3 protein: CAISGSGGTGELFF
D gene: TRBD1; V gene: TRBV28; J gene: TRBJ2-5; clone size: -; CDR3 DNA: TGTGCCAGCAGCCTACAGGGGGGAGAGACCCAGTACTTC; CDR3 protein: CASSLQGGETQYF
D gene: TRBD2; V gene: TRBV15; J gene: TRBJ2-7; clone size: -; CDR3 DNA: TGTGCCACCAGCAGAGAGCGGGGGAGCTCCTACGAGCAGTACTTC; CDR3 protein: CATSRERGSSYEQYF
D gene: -; V gene: TRBV2; J gene: TRBJ1-3; clone size: -; CDR3 DNA: TGTGCCAGCAGTCCCTCTGGGGCTGGAAACACCATATATTTT; CDR3 protein: CASSPSGAGNTIYF
D gene: TRBD1; V gene: TRBV5-4; J gene: TRBJ1-2; clone size: once; CDR3 DNA: TGTGCCAGCAGCCGGGGAAGGGGACAGGGAGGAGCCTACACCTTC; CDR3 protein: CASSRGRGQGGAYTF
D gene: TRBD2; V gene: TRBV4-2; J gene: TRBJ2-5; clone size: -; CDR3 DNA: TGTGCCAGCAGCCAAGGGAAACTAGCGGGTGGGCAAGAGACCCAGTACTTC; CDR3 protein: CASSQGKLAGGQETQYF
D gene: TRBD1; V gene: TRBV18; J gene: TRBJ1-2; clone size: once; CDR3 DNA: TGTGCCAGCTCCCCGGGACAGCGGAAAGAAGGCACCTTC; CDR3 protein: CASSPGQRKEGTF
D gene: -; V gene: TRBV27; J gene: TRBJ1-1; clone size: -; CDR3 DNA: TGTGCCAGCAGTTATCAGGGGATGGCCACTGAAGCTTTCTTT; CDR3 protein: CASSYQGMATEAFF
D gene: -; V gene: TRBV5-6; J gene: TRBJ1-1; clone size: -; CDR3 DNA: TGTGCCAGCAGCTTGGGAACCACACTCCGGGCTTTCTTT; CDR3 protein: CASSLGTTLRAFF
D gene: -; V gene: TRBV4-2; J gene: TRBJ2-2; clone size: -; CDR3 DNA: TGTGCCAGCAGCCCCGTGGGGGGAAGGACCGGGGAGCTGTTTTTT; CDR3 protein: CASSPVGGRTGELFF
D gene: -; V gene: TRBV11-2; J gene: TRBJ1-6; clone size: medium-sized; CDR3 DNA: TGTGCCAGCAGCTTAGTCTCGGGGAATAATTCACCCCTCCACTTT; CDR3 protein: CASSLVSGNNSPLHF
D gene: TRBD1; V gene: TRBV5-1; J gene: TRBJ2-5; clone size: -; CDR3 DNA: TGCGCCAGCAGCAGCCTGGACAGGGCGAGCGAGACCCAGTACTTC; CDR3 protein: CASSSLDRASETQYF
D gene: -; V gene: TRBV5-1; J gene: TRBJ2-1; clone size: -; CDR3 DNA: TGCGCCAGCAGCCGGGGACGGGACACCTACAATGAGCAGTTCTTC; CDR3 protein: CASSRGRDTYNEQFF
D gene: -; V gene: TRBV5-1; J gene: TRBJ2-5; clone size: -; CDR3 DNA: TGCGCCAGCAGCCTTGGAGGGAGCCAAGAGACCCAGTACTTC; CDR3 protein: CASSLGGSQETQYF
D gene: -; V gene: TRBV7-9; J gene: TRBJ2-1; clone size: -; CDR3 DNA: TGTGCCAGCAGCGCCAATCAGGGTTTTACGGTCGACCATGAGCAGTTCTTC; CDR3 protein: CASSANQGFTVDHEQFF
D gene: -; V gene: TRBV7-3; J gene: TRBJ1-1; clone size: -; CDR3 DNA: TGTGCCAGCAGCTTAATGGTCAGTACTGAAGCTTTCTTT; CDR3 protein: CASSLMVSTEAFF
D gene: -; V gene: TRBV7-6; J gene: TRBJ2-5; clone size: -; CDR3 DNA: TGTGCCAGCAGCTTAGGTGGACCAGAGACCCAGTACTTC; CDR3 protein: CASSLGGPETQYF
D gene: -; V gene: TRBV7-6; J gene: TRBJ1-1; clone size: -; CDR3 DNA: TGTGCCAGCAGCCTTGGTGCGAACACTGAAGCTTTCTTT; CDR3 protein: CASSLGANTEAFF
D gene: -; V gene: TRBV7-9; J gene: TRBJ1-2; clone size: -; CDR3 DNA: TGTGCCAGCAGCCTAGTTAACTATGGCTACACCTTC; CDR3 protein: CASSLVNYGYTF
D gene: -; V gene: TRBV14; J gene: TRBJ1-1; clone size: -; CDR3 DNA: TGTGCCAGCAGCCCCCTAGGCCCTTGGGGAGGCACTGAAGCTTTCTTT; CDR3 protein: CASSPLGPWGGTEAFF
D gene: -; V gene: TRBV6-1; J gene: TRBJ1-1; clone size: -; CDR3 DNA: TGTGCCAGCAGTGAGTCCGTGGTAGCTTTCTTT; CDR3 protein: CASSESVVAFF
D gene: -; V gene: TRBV19; J gene: TRBJ2-7; clone size: -; CDR3 DNA: TGTGCCAGTAGTATAGCGGGCAGTCTGGACTACGAGCAGTACTTC; CDR3 protein: CASSIAGSLDYEQYF
D gene: -; V gene: TRBV21-1; J gene: TRBJ1-2; clone size: -; CDR3 DNA: TGTGCCAGCAGCAAAGTTCAACAGGGGGACTATGGCTACACCTTC; CDR3 protein: CASSKVQQGDYGYTF
D gene: -; V gene: TRBV7-9; J gene: TRBJ2-1; clone size: -; CDR3 DNA: TGTGCCAGCAGCTTACAGGGGGGGGGCACGGATGAGCAGTTCTTC; CDR3 protein: CASSLQGGGTDEQFF
D gene: TRBD1; V gene: TRBV5-6; J gene: TRBJ1-6; clone size: few; CDR3 DNA: TGTGCCAGCAGCTCCGGACAGGCGAATTCACCCCTCCACTTT; CDR3 protein: CASSSGQANSPLHF
D gene: -; V gene: TRBV11-2; J gene: TRBJ1-4; clone size: -; CDR3 DNA: TGTGCCAGCAGCTTATCCGCAGGGACTAATGAAAAACTGTTTTTT; CDR3 protein: CASSLSAGTNEKLFF
D gene: -; V gene: TRBV27; J gene: TRBJ2-2; clone size: -; CDR3 DNA: TGTGCCAGCACAAAAGGCGACAGGAGCACCGGGGAGCTGTTTTTT; CDR3 protein: CASTKGDRSTGELFF
D gene: -; V gene: TRBV6-6; J gene: TRBJ1-2; clone size: -; CDR3 DNA: TGTGCCAGCAGTTACCAGACGGGTGGCTATGGCTACACCTTC; CDR3 protein: CASSYQTGGYGYTF
D gene: -; V gene: TRBV27; J gene: TRBJ2-3; clone size: -; CDR3 DNA: TGTGCCAGCAGCGAGCTTTCCCGCACAGATACGCAGTATTTT; CDR3 protein: CASSELSRTDTQYF
D gene: -; V gene: TRBV19; J gene: TRBJ1-2; clone size: -; CDR3 DNA: TGTGCCAGTAGTATAACGGACTATGGCTACACCTTC; CDR3 protein: CASSITDYGYTF
D gene: -; V gene: TRBV7-8; J gene: TRBJ1-1; clone size: -; CDR3 DNA: TGTGCCAGCAGGCCCCCTTTGGGCAAGAACACTGAAGCTTTCTTT; CDR3 protein: CASRPPLGKNTEAFF
D gene: -; V gene: TRBV4-1; J gene: TRBJ1-2; clone size: -; CDR3 DNA: TGCGCCAGCAGCCAAGATGTCCCCCAGGGCATCCTCCTCTATGGCTACACCTTC; CDR3 protein: CASSQDVPQGILLYGYTF
D gene: -; V gene: TRBV5-1; J gene: TRBJ2-5; clone size: few; CDR3 DNA: TGCGCCAGCAGAAGTAGCGGAGGTGAGACCCAGTACTTC; CDR3 protein: CASRSSGGETQYF
D gene: -; V gene: TRBV15; J gene: TRBJ1-3; clone size: -; CDR3 DNA: TGTGCCACCAGCGGCTCTGGAAACACCATATATTTT; CDR3 protein: CATSGSGNTIYF
D gene: -; V gene: TRBV20-1; J gene: TRBJ2-5; clone size: -; CDR3 DNA: TGCAGTGGCCTCTTTGAGACCCAGTACTTC; CDR3 protein: CSGLFETQYF
D gene: TRBD2; V gene: TRBV4-1; J gene: TRBJ2-3; clone size: -; CDR3 DNA: TGCGCCAGCAGCCAAGGTGCGGGGGTGGATACGCAGTATTTT; CDR3 protein: CASSQGAGVDTQYF
D gene: TRBD1; V gene: TRBV7-2; J gene: TRBJ2-7; clone size: -; CDR3 DNA: TGTGCCAGCAGCTTAGATCAGGGGGTATGGAACGAGCAGTACTTC; CDR3 protein: CASSLDQGVWNEQYF
D gene: -; V gene: TRBV30; J gene: TRBJ1-2; clone size: -; CDR3 DNA: TGTGCCTGGAGTTTGACAGCGGGCCCTAACTATGGCTACACCTTC; CDR3 protein: CAWSLTAGPNYGYTF
D gene: -; V gene: TRBV5-5; J gene: TRBJ1-3; clone size: -; CDR3 DNA: TGTGCCAGCAGCCCTGCCTCTGGAAACACCATATATTTT; CDR3 protein: CASSPASGNTIYF
D gene: -; V gene: TRBV7-2; J gene: TRBJ1-4; clone size: -; CDR3 DNA: TGTGCCAGCAGCCTCAGGTGGGGGGCTTCCGAAAAACTGTTTTTT; CDR3 protein: CASSLRWGASEKLFF
D gene: -; V gene: TRBV28; J gene: TRBJ1-2; clone size: -; CDR3 DNA: TGTGCCAGCAGCCGTGGTTTGGGGGGAAAGGGGTATGGCTACACCTTC; CDR3 protein: CASSRGLGGKGYGYTF
D gene: -; V gene: TRBV28; J gene: TRBJ2-7; clone size: -; CDR3 DNA: TGTGCCAGCAGTTTGGGACGACGCCAGTACTTC; CDR3 protein: CASSLGRRQYF
D gene: TRBD2; V gene: TRBV9; J gene: TRBJ2-5; clone size: -; CDR3 DNA: TGTGCCAGCAGCGCGCGGGGGGGAAACTGGGAGACCCAGTACTTC; CDR3 protein: CASSARGGNWETQYF
D gene: -; V gene: TRBV19; J gene: TRBJ2-7; clone size: -; CDR3 DNA: TGTGCCAGTAGTCCCCTCACGGGGTCCAACGAGCAGTACTTC; CDR3 protein: CASSPLTGSNEQYF
D gene: TRBD2; V gene: TRBV2; J gene: TRBJ2-5; clone size: -; CDR3 DNA: TGTGCCTCCCAGAGGGGGACTAGCGGGGGAGAGACCCAGTACTTC; CDR3 protein: CASQRGTSGGETQYF
D gene: -; V gene: TRBV4-1; J gene: TRBJ1-5; clone size: -; CDR3 DNA: TGCGCCAGCAGCCAAGTACAGGGCCTCAATCAGCCCCAGCATTTT; CDR3 protein: CASSQVQGLNQPQHF
D gene: -; V gene: TRBV7-2; J gene: TRBJ1-1; clone size: -; CDR3 DNA: TGTGCCAGCAGCTTTGGGGGGTCGATCACTGAAGCTTTCTTT; CDR3 protein: CASSFGGSITEAFF
D gene: TRBD1; V gene: TRBV5-3; J gene: TRBJ2-5; clone size: -; CDR3 DNA: TGTGCCAGAAGTCCGCCCATATCCGGGACAGGGGGCGAAGGGGCAGAGACCCAGTACTTC; CDR3 protein: CARSPPISGTGGEGAETQYF
D gene: -; V gene: TRBV19; J gene: TRBJ1-6; clone size: -; CDR3 DNA: TGTGCCAGTAGCCCCGTTAGAACAGGATATTCACCCCTCCACTTT; CDR3 protein: CASSPVRTGYSPLHF
D gene: -; V gene: TRBV7-8; J gene: TRBJ1-2; clone size: -; CDR3 DNA: TGTGCCAGCAGCTTAGGAACGGAGCACTATGGCTACACCTTC; CDR3 protein: CASSLGTEHYGYTF
D gene: -; V gene: TRBV27; J gene: TRBJ1-2; clone size: -; CDR3 DNA: TGTGCCAGCAGTTTCTCCTGGGGTGCTAACTATGGCTACACCTTC; CDR3 protein: CASSFSWGANYGYTF